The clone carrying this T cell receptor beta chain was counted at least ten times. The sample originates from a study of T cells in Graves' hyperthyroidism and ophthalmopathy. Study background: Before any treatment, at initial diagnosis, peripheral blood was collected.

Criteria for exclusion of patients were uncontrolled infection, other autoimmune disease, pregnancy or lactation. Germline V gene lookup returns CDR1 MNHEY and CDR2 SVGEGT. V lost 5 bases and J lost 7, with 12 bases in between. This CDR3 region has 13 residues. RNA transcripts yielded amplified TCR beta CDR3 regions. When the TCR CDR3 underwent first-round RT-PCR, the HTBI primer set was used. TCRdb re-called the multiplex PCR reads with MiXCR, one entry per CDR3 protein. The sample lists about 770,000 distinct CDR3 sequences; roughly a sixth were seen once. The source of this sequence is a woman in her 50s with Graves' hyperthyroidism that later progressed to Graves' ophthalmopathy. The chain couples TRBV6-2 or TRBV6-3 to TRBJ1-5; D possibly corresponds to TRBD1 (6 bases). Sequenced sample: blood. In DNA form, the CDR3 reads TGTGCCAGCAGTCAACAGGGCAGACAGCCCCAGCATTTT. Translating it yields CASSQQGRQPQHF.